This T cell receptor beta chain was recorded in a study of T cell clones after liver transplantation. Overall study: A pre-transplant mixed lymphocyte reaction with TCRbeta sequencing defined graft-donor-reactive clones followed in post-transplant blood.

The method was immunoSEQ multiplex PCR; TCRdb's version includes in-frame clones alone and lacks a portion of them. The sample includes tens of thousands of clones, roughly 92% of them seen just once. This sequence originates from a human patient who received a liver transplant. A share of the T cells may be of graft donor origin. The sequencing used CD8+ T cells from blood, collected less than 27 months after liver transplant.

This CDR3 is CASSFWLAEEQYF. DNA for the CDR3: TGTGCCAGCAGCTTTTGGCTAGCTGAGGAGCAGTACTTC. The chain is built from TRBV5-5 and TRBJ2-7; a weak D match, TRBD2 (5 bases). The V end lost 2 bases, the J end lost 7 bases, and 13 bases lay between the germline ends. Germline V gene sequence: CDR1 SGHKS, CDR2 YYEKEE (reference sequence). The CDR3 extends over 13 amino acids. Filled out from reference TRBV5-5 and TRBJ2-7, the complete variable domain reads DAGVTQSPTHLIKTRGQQVTLRCSPISGHKSVSWYQQVLGQGPQFIFQYYEKEERGRGNFPDRFSARQFPNYSSELNVNALLLGDSALYLCASSFWLAEEQYFGPGTRLTVT.